Listed below are T cell receptor beta chains from one sample, sequenced in a study of CD8 T cells in ankylosing spondylitis. One entry per CDR3 protein, called by TCRdb with MiXCR from the 5' RACE reads. Among 150,000 to 200,000 distinct CDR3 sequences listed, about 18% were seen once. Sequencing was done on a sample of blood, either unsorted or a sorted T cell fraction (not recorded which). The origin of the receptors is a male donor aged 5-29 years with ankylosing spondylitis or in good health (not recorded which). The CDR3 runs from the conserved cysteine through the conserved F or W. Fields, in order: J gene, V gene, clone size, D gene, CDR3 DNA, CDR3 protein. A D gene is named only where the DNA matches it firmly. Not every row has a clone size; where given, it reads once, few, many or a size class.

>TRBJ2-7|TRBV30|few|TRBD2
TGTGCCTGGACTAGCGGGGGTTACGAGCAGTACTTC
CAWTSGGYEQYF
>TRBJ2-1|TRBV10-1|.|TRBD2
TGCGCCAGCGGACTAGCGGGATACAATGAGCAGTTCTTC
CASGLAGYNEQFF
>TRBJ2-3|TRBV6-1|many|.
TGTGCCAGCAGCGCAGCGATCAGTGGGAAGACAGATACGCAGTATTTT
CASSAAISGKTDTQYF
>TRBJ2-3|TRBV28|many|.
TGTGCCAGCAGTTTAATGGGGGGAAGTGAAGATACGCAGTATTTT
CASSLMGGSEDTQYF
>TRBJ2-7|TRBV29-1|many|.
TGCAGCGTCAGCGGCCACTACGAGCAGTACTTC
CSVSGHYEQYF
>TRBJ2-6|TRBV29-1|few|.
TGCAGCGTTGCGGTAGCCAACGTCCTGACTTTC
CSVAVANVLTF
>TRBJ2-2|TRBV7-8|many|TRBD2
TGTGCCAGCAGCTTAGGGTCCGGCGGGAGAGTAACCGGGGAGCTGTTTTTT
CASSLGSGGRVTGELFF
>TRBJ2-1|TRBV20-1|many|.
TGCGTTAAACGACGGGACAATGAGCAGTTCTTC
CVKRRDNEQFF
>TRBJ2-1|TRBV6-5|few|.
TGTGCCAGCAGTTACTCGATGGCCGGGGATGAGCAGTTCTTC
CASSYSMAGDEQFF
>TRBJ1-3|TRBV7-2|many|TRBD1
TGTGCCAGCAGCCCCCGACAGGGAAGAAACACCATATATTTT
CASSPRQGRNTIYF
>TRBJ1-2|TRBV20-1|many|.
TGCAGTGCTAGAGACCCCATTGAGGGCGACTATGGCTACACCTTC
CSARDPIEGDYGYTF
>TRBJ2-1|TRBV27|many|TRBD2
TGTGCCAGCAGTTTTGGTCTCCCGCGGGAGGGCCATGGAGGCAATGAGCAGTTCTTC
CASSFGLPREGHGGNEQFF
>TRBJ1-1|TRBV27|.|.
TGTGCCAGCAGTTTAAATGGGGCGAGGAACACTGAAGCTTTCTTT
CASSLNGARNTEAFF
>TRBJ2-7|TRBV6-6|many|.
TGTGCCAGCAGTTACTCGATTACTGGCCTGGGCGAGCAGTACTTC
CASSYSITGLGEQYF
>TRBJ2-3|TRBV29-1|many|.
TGCAGCGTGCACGTCGGGAATACGCAGTATTTT
CSVHVGNTQYF
>TRBJ1-1|TRBV29-1|few|TRBD1
TGCAGCACGGACAGGGCAGACACTGAAGCTTTCTTT
CSTDRADTEAFF
>TRBJ2-1|TRBV7-6|.|.
TGTGCCAGCAGCTTAGAGCTTAGGTTCGGCAATGAGCAGTTCTTC
CASSLELRFGNEQFF
>TRBJ2-5|TRBV29-1|few|.
TGCAGCGTTCGGGGGAATTTGGAGACCCAGTACTTC
CSVRGNLETQYF
>TRBJ2-1|TRBV5-1|.|.
TGCGCCAGCAGCTCCCGGCCACCCGATGAGCAGTTCTTC
CASSSRPPDEQFF
>TRBJ2-5|TRBV6-6|many|TRBD2
TGTGCCAGCAGTTACGAAGTGGGGGAGGGGCGCCAAGAGACCCAGTGCTTC
CASSYEVGEGRQETQCF
>TRBJ2-6|TRBV19|many|.
TGTGCCAGTAGTATAGAAGGCGGCTCTGGGGCCAACGTCCTGACTTTC
CASSIEGGSGANVLTF
>TRBJ2-1|TRBV12-3/TRBV12-4|.|.
TGTGCCAGCAGCACAGCTAGGGTAAACTACAATGAGCAGTTCTTC
CASSTARVNYNEQFF
>TRBJ2-2|TRBV24-1|.|TRBD2
TGTGCCACCAGTGAACCGCCGGGACTAGACACCGGGGAGCTGTTTTTT
CATSEPPGLDTGELFF
>TRBJ2-2|TRBV7-3|many|.
TGTGCCAGCAGCCCGACAGCCGGGGAGCTGTTTTTT
CASSPTAGELFF
>TRBJ2-1|TRBV5-1|many|TRBD2
TGCGCCAGCAGAAGCGGGAGGGCCAATGAGCAGTTCTTC
CASRSGRANEQFF
>TRBJ2-1|TRBV2|many|.
TGTGCCAGGAATAGTGGATCCTACAATGAGCAGTTCTTC
CARNSGSYNEQFF
>TRBJ2-7|TRBV29-1|many|.
TGCAGCGTTGATTCGGCAGGTTCCTACGAGCAGTACTTC
CSVDSAGSYEQYF
>TRBJ2-4|TRBV12-3/TRBV12-4|many|.
TGTGCCAGCAGAACGGACGGAGCCAAAAACATTCAGTACTTC
CASRTDGAKNIQYF
>TRBJ2-2|TRBV7-2|many|.
TGTGCCAGCAGCTGGGAGACTAGGCCCGGGGAGCTGTTTTTT
CASSWETRPGELFF
>TRBJ1-4|TRBV29-1|many|TRBD1
TGCAGCGCGCGGACAGGGGCAGAAAAACTGTTTTTT
CSARTGAEKLFF
>TRBJ2-6|TRBV25-1|many|TRBD1
TGTGCCAGCAGTGCCAGCGGACAGGGGGTTTCTGGGGCCAACGTCCTGACTTTC
CASSASGQGVSGANVLTF
>TRBJ2-1|TRBV5-6|many|TRBD1
TGTGCCAGCAGCTTAGGACAGGGCTCCTACAATGAGCAGTTCTTC
CASSLGQGSYNEQFF
>TRBJ2-7|TRBV20-1|once|TRBD2
TGCAGTGCTACCGGACTAGCGGTGTCTTACGAGCAGTACTTC
CSATGLAVSYEQYF
>TRBJ2-2|TRBV11-2|many|.
TGTGCATATACGGAGGACACCGGGGAGCTGTTTTTT
CAYTEDTGELFF
>TRBJ1-5|TRBV6-5|many|TRBD1
TGTGCCAGCAGTTACTCGCGGACAGGGGAACAGCCCCAGCATTTT
CASSYSRTGEQPQHF
>TRBJ2-6|TRBV29-1|.|.
TGCAGCGCTGCCAAATCTGGGGCCAACGTCCTGACTTTC
CSAAKSGANVLTF
>TRBJ2-1|TRBV12-3/TRBV12-4|many|.
TGTGCCAGCAGTTTAGGGTCAGGGGCCTACAATGAGCAGTTCTTC
CASSLGSGAYNEQFF
>TRBJ2-1|TRBV6-5|many|.
TGTGCCAGCAGTTACTCGCGGGGATACGATGAGCAGTTCTTC
CASSYSRGYDEQFF
>TRBJ1-1|TRBV29-1|few|.
TGCAGCGTTGAGTTGGGGGCCACTGAAGCTTTCTTT
CSVELGATEAFF
>TRBJ2-5|TRBV3-1|many|.
TGTGCCAGCAGCCACGGACGGGCCCAAGAGACCCAGTACTTC
CASSHGRAQETQYF
>TRBJ2-1|TRBV7-6|.|TRBD1
TGTGCCAGCAGCTTCAGCGACAGGGGAACAAACAATGAGCAGTTCTTC
CASSFSDRGTNNEQFF
>TRBJ2-3|TRBV9|many|.
TGTGCCAGCAGCGTAGCGGCTCGGGGGGATACGCAGTATTTT
CASSVAARGDTQYF
>TRBJ2-3|TRBV12-3/TRBV12-4|many|.
TGTGCCAGCAGTTTACTGGTGGACACAGATACGCAGTATTTT
CASSLLVDTDTQYF
>TRBJ2-1|TRBV12-3/TRBV12-4|.|TRBD2
TGTGCCAGCAGTTTGTCTCTAGCGGGAGCCAATGAGCAGTTCTTC
CASSLSLAGANEQFF
>TRBJ2-1|TRBV12-3/TRBV12-4|many|.
TGTGCCAGCAAAGACTCGACCGAGGTCAGGGAGCAGTTCTTC
CASKDSTEVREQFF
>TRBJ2-3|TRBV20-1|many|.
TGCAGTGCTAGACCTACGACAACGATCACAGATACGCAGTATTTT
CSARPTTTITDTQYF
>TRBJ2-1|TRBV2|many|.
TGTGCCAGCACCTCTCAAGGGGCCGGCGGGACACGCTACAATGAGCAGTTCTTC
CASTSQGAGGTRYNEQFF